This T cell receptor (beta chain) came from a study of blood T cell repertoires in COVID-19. Overall study: The samples span acute and convalescent COVID-19 from the United States, Italy and Spain.

Sequencing used immunoSEQ multiplex PCR; TCRdb keeps in-frame clones, though not all of them. Counted here are some 320,000 clones, 85% occurring once; the ten biggest clones make up around 1.9%. The cohort comprised adults aged 18 to 89 years residing in 20 to 30 US areas. Participant-given clinical history determined each cohort assignment. Germline V lookup: CDR1 SGDLS, CDR2 YYNGEE. The CDR3 totals 14 residues. V lost 4 bases and J lost 6, with 14 bases in between. Sequencing was performed on PBMCs or T cells enriched from blood (not recorded which). This chain links TRBV9 with TRBJ1-5; no firm D call. The source is a woman aged 25 to 45 who had been exposed to COVID-19. The CDR3 DNA follows: TGTGCCAGCAGCCCTGAGGCGGGAGGTCAGCCCCAGCATTTT. Its protein is CASSPEAGGQPQHF.